This TCR beta chain was recovered during a study of blood T cells in healthy people across ages. A note on this clonotype: Its antigen is unknown.

Germline CDR1 and CDR2: MGHDK and SYGVNS. The CDR3 has 13 amino acids. V lost 3 bases and J 10 bases, leaving 14 bases between the germline ends. Findings of the study overall: Long-lived and aged donors differed, with more naive CD4+ cells and higher diversity in the long-lived. Per million T cells, the diversity of TCR beta decreased roughly linearly as age advanced.

The authors ran a second PCR of roughly 6 to 12 cycles using a sample-barcoded 5' primer and a J-beta primer mix. Per-sample output comprised a minimum of 2.5 million paired-end reads containing CDR3. TCRdb analysed the 5' RACE reads with MiXCR anew, one entry per CDR3 protein. The sample includes about 680,000 distinct CDR3 sequences, 49% of them seen just once. The J gene is TRBJ2-3, the V gene TRBV25-1; D not resolved. Material: blood. This sequence was found in a woman aged 55-75 years in good health. CDR3 nucleotide sequence: TGTGCCAGCAGTGACCCTAGGCTGGATGCGCAGTATTTT. Translation: CASSDPRLDAQYF.